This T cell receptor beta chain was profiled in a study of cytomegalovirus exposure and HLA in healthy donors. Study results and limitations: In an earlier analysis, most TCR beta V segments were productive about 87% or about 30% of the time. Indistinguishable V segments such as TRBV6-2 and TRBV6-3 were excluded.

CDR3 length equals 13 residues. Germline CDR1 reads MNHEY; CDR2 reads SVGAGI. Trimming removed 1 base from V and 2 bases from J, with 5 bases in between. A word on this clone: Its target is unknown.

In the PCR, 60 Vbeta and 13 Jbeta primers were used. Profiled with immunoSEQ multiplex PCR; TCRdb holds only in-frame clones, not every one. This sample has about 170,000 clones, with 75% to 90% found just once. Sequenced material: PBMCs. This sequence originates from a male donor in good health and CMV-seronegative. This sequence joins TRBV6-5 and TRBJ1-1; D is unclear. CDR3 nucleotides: TGTGCCAGCAGTTACTTAGATAACACTGAAGCTTTCTTT. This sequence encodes CASSYLDNTEAFF.